This TCR beta chain was identified in a study of metastatic and nonmetastatic thyroid tumors. This clone was observed a handful of times. What it binds is unknown. Every patient underwent thyroid surgery untreated. Study findings and constraints: For both blood and tumor, malignant thyroid tumors reportedly showed significantly higher TCR beta diversity than benign nodules did.

The CDR3 totals 16 residues. Germline V lookup: CDR1 SGHRS, CDR2 YFSETQ. With 0 bases removed from V and 0 bases from J, the gap between germline ends came to 11 bases. With MiXCR, TCRdb reprocessed the PCR reads. The sample has around 19,000 clones; about 24% are singletons. This sequence joins TRBV5-1 and TRBJ2-3, with D hard to call. Sequencing used tumor tissue. The origin of this receptor is a female donor with papillary thyroid cancer or a benign thyroid nodule (not recorded which). Some clones in this sample may be carry-over from other donors' samples. The CDR3 DNA follows: TGCGCCAGCAGCTTGGTGGCACCCTATAGCACAGATACGCAGTATTTT. Protein: CASSLVAPYSTDTQYF.